These 15 T cell receptor beta chains originate from one sample sequenced in a study of lymphopenia after photon versus proton radiotherapy. The protocol was immunoSEQ multiplex PCR, while the TCRdb copy is restricted to in-frame clones and leaves out a portion. The repertoire holds about 7,300 clones, with 90% to 95% as singletons. Sequencing used peripheral blood, obtained from a patient treated with photon-based radiotherapy. The receptors here all came from a woman aged 50 to 60 with cholangiocarcinoma.

The chain joins TRBV6-4 to TRBJ1-5, with TRBD1 matching 7 bases. Germline assignment: CDR1 MRHNA and CDR2 SNTAGT. The CDR3 runs 14 residues. V gave up 5 bases and J gave up 9 bases; unmatched junction bases: 10. Written as DNA, the CDR3 is TGTGCCAGCAGTCGGGACAGCCGGCCGCGGCCCCAGCATTTT. Its translation is CASSRDSRPRPQHF.

The chain couples TRBV9 to TRBJ2-3, with 7 bases fitting TRBD1. This CDR3 has 17 amino acids. V dropped 3 bases and J dropped 0; count of bases not matched to a gene: 10. CDR1 is SGDLS, CDR2 YYNGEE, per germline. The CDR3 sequence is CASSEADRATSTDTQYF. The CDR3 nucleotides are TGTGCCAGCAGCGAAGCAGACAGGGCGACTAGCACAGATACGCAGTATTTT.

The chain carries TRBV7-9 and TRBJ1-1, with no clear D. The CDR3 consists of 15 residues. CDR1 SEHNR and CDR2 FQNEAQ come from the germline V gene (reference sequence). V was clipped by 5 bases and J by 1 base, with 14 bases between them. The CDR3 DNA reads TGTGCCAGCAGCCCTACCTCGGGGAGGAACACTGAAGCTTTCTTT. Protein sequence: CASSPTSGRNTEAFF.

The chain combines TRBV6-1 with TRBJ2-3, with TRBD2 as a possible D gene (5 bases). Trimming removed 7 bases from V and 4 bases from J, with 15 bases in between. CDR1 and CDR2 (germline): MNHNS, SASEGT. The CDR3 length is 14 residues. This CDR3 is CASTASGFPDTQYF. CDR3 coding DNA: TGTGCCAGCACCGCCTCGGGGTTCCCAGATACGCAGTATTTT.

CDR3 residues: CASSLASGVSEKLFF. The CDR3 DNA sequence: TGCGCCAGCAGCTTGGCTTCAGGGGTTTCAGAAAAACTGTTTTTT. The genes are TRBV5-1 and TRBJ1-4; weak D call: TRBD1 (6 bases). Germline V gives CDR1 SGHRS, CDR2 YFSETQ. V lost 0 bases and J lost 8, with 14 bases in between. The CDR3 is 15 amino acids. Based on the CDR3 plus reference TRBV5-1 and TRBJ1-4, the full variable domain is KAGVTQTPRYLIKTRGQQVTLSCSPISGHRSVSWYQQTPGQGLQFLFEYFSETQRNKGNFPGRFSGRQFSNSRSEMNVSTLELGDSALYLCASSLASGVSEKLFFGSGTQLSVL.

V gene TRBV20-1 combines with J gene TRBJ2-5; D is unresolved. CDR3 size: 11 residues. V lost 2 bases, J lost 5 bases, and 6 bases lay in between. CDR1 DFQATT and CDR2 SNEGSKA come from the germline V gene (reference sequence). CDR3: CSARSGETQYF. The DNA of the CDR3 is TGCAGTGCTAGATCCGGGGAGACCCAGTACTTC.

V and J are TRBV10-3 and TRBJ1-2, with D perhaps matching TRBD1 (6 bases). Germline V gives CDR1 ENHRY, CDR2 SYGVKD. The CDR3 runs 15 residues. V dropped 6 bases and J dropped 0 bases, with 14 bases sitting between them. The DNA for the CDR3 is TGTGCCATCAGCCAGGGGAACCAAGCTAACTATGGCTACACCTTC. Amino acids: CAISQGNQANYGYTF.

Here the CDR3 DNA reads TGTGCCAGCAGGCCCCCAGGGACGGCGGATTATGGCTACACCTTC. Translated: CASRPPGTADYGYTF. The J gene is TRBJ1-2, the V gene TRBV2; perhaps TRBD1 as D (5 bases). The CDR3 is made up of 15 amino acids. CDR1 is SNHLY, CDR2 FYNNEI, per germline. Trimming removed 6 bases at V and 5 bases at J, with 19 bases between.

This rearrangement joins TRBV7-9 to TRBJ1-5; weak D call: TRBD1 (5 bases). Germline V gives CDR1 SEHNR, CDR2 FQNEAQ (reference sequence). Trimming cost V 5 bases and J 4 bases, with 15 bases left between them. This CDR3 spans 15 amino acids. DNA of the CDR3: TGTGCCAGCAGCACAGCAGGGTGGGAGAATCAGCCCCAGCATTTT. Translated: CASSTAGWENQPQHF.

The chain has TRBV13 and TRBJ2-5; D is unclear. The germline CDR1 and CDR2 sequences are PRHDT and FYEKMQ (reference sequence). Trimming cost V 6 bases and J 3 bases, with 11 bases left between them. CDR3 length: 13 amino acids. The CDR3 coding sequence is TGTGCCAGCAGACAACCCCCGAAAGAGACCCAGTACTTC. This sequence encodes CASRQPPKETQYF. Together with reference TRBV13 and TRBJ2-5, the CDR3 gives the full variable domain: AAGVIQSPRHLIKEKRETATLKCYPIPRHDTVYWYQQGPGQDPQFLISFYEKMQSDKGSIPDRFSAQQFSDYHSELNMSSLELGDSALYFCASRQPPKETQYFGPGTRLLVL.

The genes are TRBV4-1 and TRBJ1-2; 7 bases align to TRBD1. After removal of 4 bases from V and 1 base from J, the junction contained 0 bases not matched to a gene. This CDR3 has 13 amino acids. Looked up from germline, CDR1 is MGHRA and CDR2 is YSYEKL. CDR3 in amino acids: CASSPGGNYGYTF. The CDR3 DNA reads as TGCGCCAGCAGCCCAGGGGGTAACTATGGCTACACCTTC.

This chain connects TRBV29-1 to TRBJ1-2; TRBD1 matches at 10 bases. Germline V gene lookup returns CDR1 SQVTM and CDR2 ANQGSEA. J lost 4 bases, V lost 1 base, and 6 bases had no gene match. There are 15 residues in the CDR3. The DNA for the CDR3 is TGCAGCGTTGAAGGGACAGGGGGATTGGGCTATGGCTACACCTTC. It is translated as CSVEGTGGLGYGYTF.

This chain joins TRBV30 and TRBJ1-2; D is possibly TRBD1 (5 bases). CDR1 is GTSNPN, CDR2 SVGIG, per germline (reference sequence). The CDR3 extends over 13 amino acids. V dropped 1 base and J dropped 3 bases, with 9 bases sitting between them. The CDR3 coding sequence is TGTGCCTGGAGTGCCGCGGGGGACTATGGCTACACCTTC. This encodes CAWSAAGDYGYTF.

The chain employs TRBV11-2 and TRBJ2-2; 9 nucleotides align to TRBD2. The junction had 6 bases not matched to a gene; V was cut back by 3 bases and J by 1 base. Looked up from germline, CDR1 is SGHAT and CDR2 is FQNNGV. The CDR3 contains 17 residues. The chain's CDR3 is CASSFLAGLGNTGELFF. Here the CDR3 DNA reads TGTGCCAGCAGCTTCCTAGCGGGGCTCGGGAACACCGGGGAGCTGTTTTTT.

The CDR3 DNA reads as TGTGCCAGCTCACCAGCGAACACTGAAGCTTTCTTT. This encodes CASSPANTEAFF. The rearrangement links TRBV18 to TRBJ1-1; D is uncertain. This CDR3 has 12 amino acids. In germline, CDR1 is KGHSH, CDR2 LQKENI. The V and J ends lost 2 bases and 1 base respectively, with 2 bases between them.